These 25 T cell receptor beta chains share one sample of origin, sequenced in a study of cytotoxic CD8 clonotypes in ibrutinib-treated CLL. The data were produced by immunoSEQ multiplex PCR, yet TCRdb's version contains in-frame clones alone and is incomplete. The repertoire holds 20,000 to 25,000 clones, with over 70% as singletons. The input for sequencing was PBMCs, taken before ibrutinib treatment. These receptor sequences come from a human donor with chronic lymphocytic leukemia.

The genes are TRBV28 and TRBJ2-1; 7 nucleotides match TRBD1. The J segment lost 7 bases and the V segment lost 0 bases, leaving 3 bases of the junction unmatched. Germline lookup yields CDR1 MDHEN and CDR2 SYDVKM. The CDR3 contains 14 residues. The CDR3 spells CASSLWTGMNEQFF. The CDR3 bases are TGTGCCAGCAGTTTATGGACAGGGATGAATGAGCAGTTCTTC.

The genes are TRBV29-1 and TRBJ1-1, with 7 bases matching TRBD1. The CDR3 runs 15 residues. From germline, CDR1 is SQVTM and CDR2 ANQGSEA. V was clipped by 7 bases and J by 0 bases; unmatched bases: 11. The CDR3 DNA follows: TGCAGCGCAAGACTAGGACAGGCCGTGAACACTGAAGCTTTCTTT. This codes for CSARLGQAVNTEAFF.

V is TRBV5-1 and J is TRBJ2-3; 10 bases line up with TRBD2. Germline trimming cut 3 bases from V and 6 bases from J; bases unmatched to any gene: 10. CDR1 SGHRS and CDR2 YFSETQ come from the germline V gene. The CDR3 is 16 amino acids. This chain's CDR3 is CASSWTGLASGDTQYF. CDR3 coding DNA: TGCGCCAGCAGCTGGACGGGACTAGCGAGTGGGGATACGCAGTATTTT.

CDR3 loop: CASSLEQGRLGGETQYF. The CDR3 bases are TGTGCCAGCAGTTTAGAGCAAGGACGGCTAGGGGGGGAGACCCAGTACTTC. This chain connects TRBV28 to TRBJ2-5; perhaps D is TRBD1 or TRBD2 (6 bases each). This CDR3 has 17 residues. Germline V gene lookup returns CDR1 MDHEN and CDR2 SYDVKM. Trimming took 2 bases from V and 5 from J, leaving 21 bases between them.

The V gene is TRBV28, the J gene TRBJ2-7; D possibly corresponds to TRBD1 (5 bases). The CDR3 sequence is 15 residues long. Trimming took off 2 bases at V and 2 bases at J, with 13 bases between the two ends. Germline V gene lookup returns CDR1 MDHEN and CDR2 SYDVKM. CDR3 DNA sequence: TGTGCCAGCAGTTTAGACCCGGACAAGACCTACGAGCAGTACTTC. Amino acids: CASSLDPDKTYEQYF.

In DNA, the CDR3 is TGTGCCGGGCAGAGTGCCTACAATGAGCAGTTCTTC. Its translation: CAGQSAYNEQFF. The rearrangement uses TRBV5-3 and TRBJ2-1; D is unresolved. TRBV5-3 is labeled an ORF, and its function is uncertain. This CDR3 is 12 amino acids long. The V end was cut by 10 bases, the J end by 2 bases, with 10 bases between.

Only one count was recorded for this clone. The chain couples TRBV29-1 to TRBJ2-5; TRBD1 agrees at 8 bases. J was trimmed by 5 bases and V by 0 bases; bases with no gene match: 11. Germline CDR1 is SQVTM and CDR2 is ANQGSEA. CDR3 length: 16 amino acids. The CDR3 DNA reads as TGCAGCGTTGAAGACTTTGGACAGGGACGAAGGGAGACCCAGTACTTC. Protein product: CSVEDFGQGRRETQYF.

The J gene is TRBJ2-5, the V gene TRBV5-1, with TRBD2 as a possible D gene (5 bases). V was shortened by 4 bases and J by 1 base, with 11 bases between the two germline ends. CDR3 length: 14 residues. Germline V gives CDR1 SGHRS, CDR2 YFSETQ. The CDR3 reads CASSRSSFQETQYF. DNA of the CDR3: TGCGCCAGCAGCCGTTCTAGCTTCCAAGAGACCCAGTACTTC.

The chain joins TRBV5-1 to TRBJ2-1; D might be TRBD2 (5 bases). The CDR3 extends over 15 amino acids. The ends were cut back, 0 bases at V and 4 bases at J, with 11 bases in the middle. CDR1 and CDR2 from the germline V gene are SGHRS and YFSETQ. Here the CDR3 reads CASSLGRGLYNEQFF. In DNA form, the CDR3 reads TGCGCCAGCAGCTTGGGTCGCGGGCTTTACAATGAGCAGTTCTTC.

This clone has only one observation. CDR3 residues: CASSDDPYEQYF. The CDR3 bases are TGTGCCAGCAGTGACGACCCCTACGAGCAGTACTTC. The chain couples TRBV27 to TRBJ2-7; D is ambiguous. With 5 bases removed from V and 2 bases from J, the gap between germline ends came to 7 bases. Germline CDR1 reads MNHEY; CDR2 reads SMNVEV (reference sequence). This CDR3 contains 12 residues.

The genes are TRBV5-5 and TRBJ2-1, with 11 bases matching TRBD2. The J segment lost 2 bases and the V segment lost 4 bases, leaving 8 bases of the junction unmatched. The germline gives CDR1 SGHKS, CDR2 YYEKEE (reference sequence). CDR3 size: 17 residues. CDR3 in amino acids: CASSRDGTSGPYNEQFF. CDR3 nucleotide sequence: TGTGCCAGCAGCCGCGACGGGACTAGCGGCCCCTACAATGAGCAGTTCTTC.

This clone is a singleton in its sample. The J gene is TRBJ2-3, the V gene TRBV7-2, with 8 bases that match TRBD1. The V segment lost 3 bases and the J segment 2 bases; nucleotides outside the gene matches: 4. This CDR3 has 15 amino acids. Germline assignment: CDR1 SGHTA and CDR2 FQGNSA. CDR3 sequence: CASSFSGGNTDTQYF. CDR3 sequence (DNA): TGTGCCAGCAGCTTTTCAGGGGGCAACACAGATACGCAGTATTTT.

For the CDR3, the DNA is TGTGCCAGCAGCCCGCTATGGGGAATTCAGGGAGAAGGGACCGGGGAGCTGTTTTTT. This gives the protein CASSPLWGIQGEGTGELFF. The chain joins TRBV13 to TRBJ2-2, with D perhaps TRBD1 or TRBD2 (5 bases each). Germline-derived CDR1 and CDR2 are PRHDT and FYEKMQ (reference sequence). Trimming cost V 5 bases and J 5 bases, with 27 bases left between them. CDR3 size: 19 residues. The complete variable domain, with remaining parts taken from reference TRBV13 and TRBJ2-2, reads AAGVIQSPRHLIKEKRETATLKCYPIPRHDTVYWYQQGPGQDPQFLISFYEKMQSDKGSIPDRFSAQQFSDYHSELNMSSLELGDSALYFCASSPLWGIQGEGTGELFFGEGSRLTVL.

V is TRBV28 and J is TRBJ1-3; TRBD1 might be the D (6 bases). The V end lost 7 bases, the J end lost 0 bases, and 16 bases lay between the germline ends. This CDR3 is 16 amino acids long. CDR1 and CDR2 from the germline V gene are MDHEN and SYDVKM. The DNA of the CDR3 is TGTGCCAGCACCCTAGAGGGGGGACTCTCTGGAAACACCATATATTTT. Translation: CASTLEGGLSGNTIYF.

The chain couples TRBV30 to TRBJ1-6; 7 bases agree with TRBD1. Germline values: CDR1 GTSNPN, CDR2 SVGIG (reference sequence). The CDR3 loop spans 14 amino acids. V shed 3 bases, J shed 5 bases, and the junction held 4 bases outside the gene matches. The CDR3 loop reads CAWRGQSNNSPLHF. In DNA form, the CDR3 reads TGTGCCTGGAGGGGACAGAGCAATAATTCACCCCTCCACTTT.

CDR3 in DNA: TGTGCCAGCAGCCAAGCATTAGCGGGAGGACCGCGTTACTACAATGAGCAGTTCTTC. Amino acid sequence: CASSQALAGGPRYYNEQFF. V and J are TRBV14 and TRBJ2-1; 10 bases map to TRBD2. From germline, CDR1 is SGHDN and CDR2 FVKESK. The CDR3 has 19 amino acids. V shed 1 base, J shed 3 bases, and the junction held 12 bases outside the gene matches.

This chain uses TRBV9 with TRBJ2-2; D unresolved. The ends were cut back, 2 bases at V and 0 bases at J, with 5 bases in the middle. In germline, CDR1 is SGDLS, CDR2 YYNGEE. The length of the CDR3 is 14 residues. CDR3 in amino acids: CASSVDANTGELFF. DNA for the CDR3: TGTGCCAGCAGCGTTGATGCGAACACCGGGGAGCTGTTTTTT.

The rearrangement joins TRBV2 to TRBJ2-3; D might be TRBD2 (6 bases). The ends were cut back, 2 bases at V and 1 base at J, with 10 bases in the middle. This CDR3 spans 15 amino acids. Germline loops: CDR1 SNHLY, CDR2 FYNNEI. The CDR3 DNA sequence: TGTGCCAGCAGTGAACCGGGAGTTGGCACAGATACGCAGTATTTT. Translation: CASSEPGVGTDTQYF.

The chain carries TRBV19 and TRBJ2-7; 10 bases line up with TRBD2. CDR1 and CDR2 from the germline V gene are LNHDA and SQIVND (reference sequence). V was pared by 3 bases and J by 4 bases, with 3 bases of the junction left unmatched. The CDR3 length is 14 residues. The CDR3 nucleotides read TGTGCCAGTAGTATTAGCGGGAGGAGGTACGAGCAGTACTTC. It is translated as CASSISGRRYEQYF.

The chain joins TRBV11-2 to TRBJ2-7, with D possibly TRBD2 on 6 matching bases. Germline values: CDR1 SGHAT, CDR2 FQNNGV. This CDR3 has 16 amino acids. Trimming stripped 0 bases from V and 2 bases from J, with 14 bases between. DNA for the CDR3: TGTGCCAGCAGCTTAGACTCACTAGCTTCGACCTACGAGCAGTACTTC. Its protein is CASSLDSLASTYEQYF.

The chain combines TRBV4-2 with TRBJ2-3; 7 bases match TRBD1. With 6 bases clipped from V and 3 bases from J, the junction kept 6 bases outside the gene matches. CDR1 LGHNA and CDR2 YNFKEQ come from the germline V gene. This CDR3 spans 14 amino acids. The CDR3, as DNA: TGTGCCAGCAGGGAGAGACAGGGTACAGATACGCAGTATTTT. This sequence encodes CASRERQGTDTQYF.

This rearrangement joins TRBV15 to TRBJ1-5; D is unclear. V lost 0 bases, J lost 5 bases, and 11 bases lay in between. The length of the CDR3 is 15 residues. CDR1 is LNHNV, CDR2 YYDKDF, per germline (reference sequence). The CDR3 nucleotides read TGTGCCACCAGCAGAGATTCCCGGAGGGATCAGCCCCAGCATTTT. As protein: CATSRDSRRDQPQHF.

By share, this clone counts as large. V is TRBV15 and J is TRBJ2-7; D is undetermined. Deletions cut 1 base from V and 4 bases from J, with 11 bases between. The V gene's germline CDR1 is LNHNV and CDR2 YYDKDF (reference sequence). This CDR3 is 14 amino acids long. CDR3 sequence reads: CATSRVDKLYEQYF. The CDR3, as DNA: TGTGCCACCAGCAGAGTCGACAAGTTGTACGAGCAGTACTTC.

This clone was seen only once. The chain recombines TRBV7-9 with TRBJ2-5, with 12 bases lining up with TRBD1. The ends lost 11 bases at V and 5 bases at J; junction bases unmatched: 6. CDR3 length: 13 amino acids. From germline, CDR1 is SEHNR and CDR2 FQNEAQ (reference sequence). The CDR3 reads CASRDRGHETQYF. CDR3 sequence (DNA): TGTGCCTCGCGGGACAGGGGGCATGAGACCCAGTACTTC. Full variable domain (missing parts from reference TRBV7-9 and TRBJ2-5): DTGVSQNPRHKITKRGQNVTFRCDPISEHNRLYWYRQTLGQGPEFLTYFQNEAQLEKSRLLSDRFSAERPKGSFSTLEIQRTEQGDSAMYLCASRDRGHETQYFGPGTRLLVL.

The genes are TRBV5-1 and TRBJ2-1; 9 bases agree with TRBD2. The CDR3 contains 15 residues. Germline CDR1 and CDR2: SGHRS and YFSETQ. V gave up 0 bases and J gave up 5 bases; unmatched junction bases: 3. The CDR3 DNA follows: TGCGCCAGCAGCTTGGTGCCTAGCGGGAACAATGAGCAGTTCTTC. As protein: CASSLVPSGNNEQFF.